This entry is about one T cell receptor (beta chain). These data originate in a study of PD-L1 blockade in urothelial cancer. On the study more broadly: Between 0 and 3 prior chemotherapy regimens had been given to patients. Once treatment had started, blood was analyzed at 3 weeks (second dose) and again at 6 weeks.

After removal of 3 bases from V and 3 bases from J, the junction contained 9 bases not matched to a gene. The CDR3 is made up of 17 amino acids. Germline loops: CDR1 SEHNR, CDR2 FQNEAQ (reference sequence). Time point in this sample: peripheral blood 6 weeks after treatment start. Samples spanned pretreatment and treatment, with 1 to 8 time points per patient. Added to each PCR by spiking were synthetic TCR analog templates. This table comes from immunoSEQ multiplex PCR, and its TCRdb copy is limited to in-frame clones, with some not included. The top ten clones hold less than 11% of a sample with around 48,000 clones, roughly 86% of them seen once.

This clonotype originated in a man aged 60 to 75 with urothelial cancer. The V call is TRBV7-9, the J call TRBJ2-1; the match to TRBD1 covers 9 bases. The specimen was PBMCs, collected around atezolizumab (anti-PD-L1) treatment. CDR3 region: CASSFGWDRVDYNEQFF. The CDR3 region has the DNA TGTGCCAGCAGCTTCGGATGGGACAGGGTAGACTACAATGAGCAGTTCTTC. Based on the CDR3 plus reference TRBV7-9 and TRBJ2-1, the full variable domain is DTGVSQNPRHKITKRGQNVTFRCDPISEHNRLYWYRQTLGQGPEFLTYFQNEAQLEKSRLLSDRFSAERPKGSFSTLEIQRTEQGDSAMYLCASSFGWDRVDYNEQFFGPGTRLTVL.